This T cell receptor beta chain was sequenced during a study of blood T cell repertoires in COVID-19. This clone has just one count. V lost 0 bases and J 2 bases, leaving 14 bases between the germline ends. The CDR3 sequence is 17 residues long. CDR1 is MNHEY and CDR2 is SVGEGT in the germline V gene. Here immunoSEQ multiplex PCR was the method, and the copy in TCRdb shows in-frame clones only, minus some. The data show about 240,000 clones, about nine tenths seen once. The sequence was obtained from a woman in her 30s with acute COVID-19. The V call is TRBV6-2 or TRBV6-3, the J call TRBJ2-1; weak D call: TRBD1 (6 bases). Source material: PBMCs or T cells enriched from blood (not recorded which). The CDR3 bases are TGTGCCAGCAGTTACTCCCACAGGGCCGGCACCTACAATGAGCAGTTCTTC. Translation: CASSYSHRAGTYNEQFF.